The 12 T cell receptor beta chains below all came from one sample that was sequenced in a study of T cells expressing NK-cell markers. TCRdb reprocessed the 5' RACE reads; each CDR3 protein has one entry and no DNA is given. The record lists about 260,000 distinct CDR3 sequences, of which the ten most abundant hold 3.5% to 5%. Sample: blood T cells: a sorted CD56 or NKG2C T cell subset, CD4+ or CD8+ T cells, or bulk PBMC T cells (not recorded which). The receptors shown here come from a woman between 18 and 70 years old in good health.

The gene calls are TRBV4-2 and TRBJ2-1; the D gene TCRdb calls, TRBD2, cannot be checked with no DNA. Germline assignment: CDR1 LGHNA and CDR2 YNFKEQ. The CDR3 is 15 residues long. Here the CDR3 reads CASSQTGTSGALQFF.

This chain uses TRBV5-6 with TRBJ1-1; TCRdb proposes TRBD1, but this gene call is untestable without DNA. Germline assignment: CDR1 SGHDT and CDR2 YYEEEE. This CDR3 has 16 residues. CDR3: CASSPGSGGGGTEAFF.

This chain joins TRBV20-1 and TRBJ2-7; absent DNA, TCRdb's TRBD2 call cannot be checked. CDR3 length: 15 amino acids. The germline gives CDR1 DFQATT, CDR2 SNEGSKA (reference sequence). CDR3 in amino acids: CSASGLAGALDEQYF.

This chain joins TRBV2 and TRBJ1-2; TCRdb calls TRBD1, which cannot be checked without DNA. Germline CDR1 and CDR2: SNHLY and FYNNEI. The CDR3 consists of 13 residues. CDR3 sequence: CASSGTANYGYTF.

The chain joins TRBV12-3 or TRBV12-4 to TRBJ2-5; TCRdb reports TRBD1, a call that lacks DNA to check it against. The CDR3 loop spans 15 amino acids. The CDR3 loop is CASSPRTPRSETQYF.

CDR3 loop: CASSLPTNNGYTF. The V gene is TRBV5-5, the J gene TRBJ1-2. CDR3 length: 13 amino acids. Germline V lookup: CDR1 SGHKS, CDR2 YYEKEE (reference sequence). Full variable domain (rest looked up from reference TRBV5-5 and TRBJ1-2): DAGVTQSPTHLIKTRGQQVTLRCSPISGHKSVSWYQQVLGQGPQFIFQYYEKEERGRGNFPDRFSARQFPNYSSELNVNALLLGDSALYLCASSLPTNNGYTFGSGTRLTVV.

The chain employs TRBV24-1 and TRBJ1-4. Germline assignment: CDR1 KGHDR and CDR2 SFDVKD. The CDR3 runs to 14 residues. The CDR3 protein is CATSDPQFGEKLFF.

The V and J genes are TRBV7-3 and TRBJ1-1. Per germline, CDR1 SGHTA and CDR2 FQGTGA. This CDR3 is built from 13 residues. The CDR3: CASSSGLNTEAFF. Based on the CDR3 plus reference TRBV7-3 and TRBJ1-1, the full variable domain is GAGVSQTPSNKVTEKGKYVELRCDPISGHTALYWYRQSLGQGPEFLIYFQGTGAADDSGLPNDRFFAVRPEGSVSTLKIQRTERGDSAVYLCASSSGLNTEAFFGQGTRLTVV.

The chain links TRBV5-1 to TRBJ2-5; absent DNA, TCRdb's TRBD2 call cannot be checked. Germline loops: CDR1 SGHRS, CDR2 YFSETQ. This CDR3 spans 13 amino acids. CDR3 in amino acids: CASSTEGWETQYF. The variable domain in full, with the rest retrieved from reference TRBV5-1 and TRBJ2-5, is KAGVTQTPRYLIKTRGQQVTLSCSPISGHRSVSWYQQTPGQGLQFLFEYFSETQRNKGNFPGRFSGRQFSNSRSEMNVSTLELGDSALYLCASSTEGWETQYFGPGTRLLVL.

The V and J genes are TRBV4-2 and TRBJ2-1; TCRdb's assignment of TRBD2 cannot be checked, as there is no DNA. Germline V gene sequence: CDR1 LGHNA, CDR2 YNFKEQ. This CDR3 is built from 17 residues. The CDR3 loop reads CASSHWASGGEGNEQFF.

The CDR3 protein is CASSLSPGNSPLHF. The rearrangement links TRBV7-3 to TRBJ1-6; TCRdb's assignment of TRBD1 cannot be checked, as there is no DNA. Germline V lookup: CDR1 SGHTA, CDR2 FQGTGA. CDR3 length: 14 residues.

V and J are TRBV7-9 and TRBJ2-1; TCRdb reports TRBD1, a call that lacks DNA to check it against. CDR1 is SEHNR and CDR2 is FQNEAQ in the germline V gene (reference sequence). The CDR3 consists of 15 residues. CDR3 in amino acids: CASSQVRGSTNEQFF.